These 5 T cell receptor beta chains share one sample of origin, sequenced in a study of blood T cells in healthy people across ages. A sample-barcoded 5' primer and a J-beta primer mix were used in a second PCR of roughly 7 to 11 cycles. TCRdb processed the 5' RACE reads anew with MiXCR; each CDR3 protein has one entry. This sample has 250,000 to 300,000 distinct CDR3 sequences, with 27% found just once. Sequencing was performed on blood. These receptors were collected from a woman between 70 and 85 years old in good health.

The V gene is TRBV4-1, the J gene TRBJ2-2, with 10 bases identical to TRBD1. This CDR3 is 16 amino acids long. The ends lost 2 bases at V and 5 bases at J; junction bases unmatched: 5. Germline CDR1 is MGHRA and CDR2 is YSYEKL. The CDR3 coding sequence is TGCGCCAGCAGCCAACGGGACAGGGGTGGTACCGGGGAGCTGTTTTTT. Translation: CASSQRDRGGTGELFF.

The chain has TRBV7-9 and TRBJ1-1, with 7 bases matching TRBD1. CDR3 length: 14 residues. The V gene's germline CDR1 is SEHNR and CDR2 FQNEAQ (reference sequence). Trimming removed 5 bases from V and 5 bases from J; junction bases left unmatched: 8. As DNA, the CDR3 is TGTGCCAGCAGCCCAGACAGGGTCGGAACTGAAGCTTTCTTT. It translates to CASSPDRVGTEAFF.

The V and J genes are TRBV4-3 and TRBJ1-1; D is undetermined. Trimming took off 0 bases at V and 3 bases at J, with 14 bases between the two ends. Germline CDR1 is LGHNA and CDR2 is YSLEER. The length of the CDR3 is 16 residues. The CDR3, as DNA: TGCGCCAGCAGCCAAGATCTGAGGCGCAGAGACACTGAAGCTTTCTTT. It yields the protein CASSQDLRRRDTEAFF.

A few counts support this clonotype. This chain uses TRBV27 with TRBJ1-6, with a tentative D call TRBD1 (5 bases). Germline V gene data show CDR1 as MNHEY and CDR2 as SMNVEV (reference sequence). The CDR3 spans 15 residues. V dropped 4 bases and J dropped 7 bases, with 14 bases sitting between them. CDR3 residues: CASSSGAHGNSPLHF. The CDR3 DNA follows: TGTGCCAGCAGTTCCGGGGCCCATGGCAATTCACCCCTCCACTTT.

The CDR3: CASSEGLYTGELFF. The CDR3 bases are TGTGCCAGCAGTGAAGGCCTATACACCGGGGAGCTGTTTTTT. The chain couples TRBV2 to TRBJ2-2; no definite D call. The CDR3 extends over 14 amino acids. The germline V and J ends were trimmed by 1 base and 3 bases, with 6 bases remaining between them. Germline CDR1 is SNHLY and CDR2 is FYNNEI.